Listed below are T cell receptor beta chains from one sample, sequenced in a study of T cell repertoires in aging, cancer and after chemotherapy. TCRdb recomputed calls from the multiplex PCR reads with MiXCR, one row per CDR3 protein. The sample comprises some 12,000 distinct CDR3 sequences, under 30% of which are singletons, and approximately 2% rests with the top ten. Input material: blood. Receptors were obtained from a human donor in good health. Both conserved end residues are part of each CDR3. A D gene is named only where the DNA matches it firmly. The listing skips clone size in some rows; elsewhere it reads once, few, many or a size class.

TRBD1,TRBV20-1,TRBJ1-2,medium-sized,13,TGCAGTGCTCCAAGGGACAGGGCGGTTGGCTACACCTTC,CSAPRDRAVGYTF
-,TRBV7-2,TRBJ2-5,-,15,TGTGCCAGAAGCTTAGCCGGGACCAGTGCAGAGACCCAGTACTTC,CARSLAGTSAETQYF
-,TRBV25-1,TRBJ1-1,-,12,TGTGCCAGCAGTGGGTGGGCCACTGAAGCTTTCTTT,CASSGWATEAFF
-,TRBV5-4,TRBJ2-5,-,12,TGTGCCAGCAGCTACGGCGGGCAGGCCCAGTACTTC,CASSYGGQAQYF
TRBD1,TRBV13,TRBJ2-7,few,15,TGTGCCAGCAGCTTAGGGACAGGGCTATCCTACGAGCAGTACTTC,CASSLGTGLSYEQYF
TRBD2,TRBV20-1,TRBJ2-2,-,15,TGCAGTGCTAGCCCAGCGGGGAGGATAGCCGGGGAGCTGTTTTTT,CSASPAGRIAGELFF
TRBD2,TRBV2,TRBJ2-5,-,16,TGTGCCAGCAGTGAGGGACTAGCGGGGGGGCTGGAGACCCAGTACTTC,CASSEGLAGGLETQYF
-,TRBV7-9,TRBJ1-6,few,15,TGTGCCAGCAGATTAGGGCCGGACAGTAATTCACCCCTCCACTTT,CASRLGPDSNSPLHF
-,TRBV4-1,TRBJ1-1,-,14,TGCGCCAGCAGCCAAGGCTCCTCTGCGGGGGAAGCTTTCTTT,CASSQGSSAGEAFF
TRBD2,TRBV6-6,TRBJ2-1,few,17,TGTGCCAGCAGCCGCCCTGCGCTAGCGGGGGGCGTCAATGAGCAGTTCTTC,CASSRPALAGGVNEQFF
TRBD2,TRBV20-1,TRBJ2-3,medium-sized,15,TGCAGTGCTAGACTTTCCGGGGGGTACACAGATACGCAGTATTTT,CSARLSGGYTDTQYF
-,TRBV18,TRBJ2-5,-,15,TGTGCCAGCTCCCCGAGGGGCGGGAATCAAGAGACCCAGTACTTC,CASSPRGGNQETQYF
-,TRBV7-3,TRBJ2-7,few,15,TGTGCCAGCAGCTTAAAGGAGGGTGTCCCTAACGAGCAGTACTTC,CASSLKEGVPNEQYF
-,TRBV18,TRBJ2-2,-,16,TGTGCCAGCTCACCACTTGACAGACTGAACACCGGGGAGCTGTTTTTT,CASSPLDRLNTGELFF
TRBD2,TRBV30,TRBJ2-5,few,12,TGTGCCTGGAAGGCGGGGGAAGAGACCCAGTACTTC,CAWKAGEETQYF
-,TRBV6-2/TRBV6-3,TRBJ2-7,-,13,TGTGCCAGCAGTTACGCAGGGATCTACGAGCAGTACTTC,CASSYAGIYEQYF
TRBD2,TRBV11-1,TRBJ2-1,medium-sized,15,TGTGCCAGCAGCGGAACGGGGGGACCCTACAATGAGCAGTTCTTC,CASSGTGGPYNEQFF
-,TRBV20-1,TRBJ2-3,-,14,TGCAGTGCTAGAGGGACGGGGGCCCTAGATACGCAGTATTTT,CSARGTGALDTQYF
-,TRBV15,TRBJ2-7,few,15,TGTGCCACCAGCAGAGACAAAGACAGTTCCTACGAGCAGTACTTC,CATSRDKDSSYEQYF
TRBD1,TRBV6-5,TRBJ1-2,-,13,TGTGCCAGCAGTTACTGGACAGGGGATGGCTACACCTTC,CASSYWTGDGYTF
-,TRBV20-1,TRBJ1-2,medium-sized,14,TGCAGTGCTAGAACCAGCGATAGGAACTATGGCTACACCTTC,CSARTSDRNYGYTF
-,TRBV30,TRBJ1-3,medium-sized,12,TGTGCCTGGAGTGTAGCTGGAAACACCATATATTTT,CAWSVAGNTIYF
TRBD1,TRBV5-5,TRBJ1-1,few,14,TGTGCCAGCGGGAGGACAGGGAGGGACACTGAAGCTTTCTTT,CASGRTGRDTEAFF
TRBD1,TRBV5-6,TRBJ1-5,-,17,TGTGCCAGCAGCCCAAGGCCGGAGACAGGGTACAATCAGCCCCAGCATTTT,CASSPRPETGYNQPQHF
-,TRBV5-6,TRBJ2-7,-,12,TGTGCCAGCAGCCTAATGAGGGGCGAGCAGTACTTC,CASSLMRGEQYF
TRBD1,TRBV7-9,TRBJ2-7,medium-sized,15,TGTGCCAGCAGCCCACTCCAGGGGGCAGCCTACGAGCAGTACTTC,CASSPLQGAAYEQYF
-,TRBV20-1,TRBJ1-1,-,14,TGCAGTGCTAGAGACCCCGGGGGGGACACTGAAGCTTTCTTT,CSARDPGGDTEAFF
TRBD1,TRBV7-9,TRBJ2-1,few,20,TGTGCCAGCAGCCCAGGGGCAAGAGGAAACAGGGGGCAATCCTACAATGAGCAGTTCTTC,CASSPGARGNRGQSYNEQFF
-,TRBV7-9,TRBJ1-6,-,15,TGTGCCAGCAGCTTAGTTGCAGGGGTCAATTCACCCCTCCACTTT,CASSLVAGVNSPLHF
-,TRBV6-6,TRBJ1-1,few,16,TGTGCCAGCAGTTCGGGGGCAGGGGTGGCGAACACTGAAGCTTTCTTT,CASSSGAGVANTEAFF
TRBD1,TRBV12-3/TRBV12-4,TRBJ1-2,medium-sized,14,TGTGCCAGTTCAGGGGGGAGCAGGAACTATGGCTACACCTTC,CASSGGSRNYGYTF
-,TRBV20-1,TRBJ1-1,-,14,TGCAGTGCTCCTTTTAACAGGGATGACACTGAAGCTTTCTTT,CSAPFNRDDTEAFF
TRBD1,TRBV20-1,TRBJ1-5,few,15,TGCAGTGCTGGACAGGGACTTGGGGGCAATCAGCCCCAGCATTTT,CSAGQGLGGNQPQHF
-,TRBV12-3/TRBV12-4,TRBJ2-3,few,11,TGTGCCAGCAGTTTAGTCGATACGCAGTATTTT,CASSLVDTQYF
TRBD1,TRBV19,TRBJ1-2,medium-sized,14,TGTGCCAGTAGGGAACAGGGGGCTCTCTATGGCTACACCTTC,CASREQGALYGYTF
TRBD1,TRBV7-6,TRBJ2-1,medium-sized,16,TGTGCCAGCAGCTCAATACCGGGACAGGGGGCCTATGAGCAGTTCTTC,CASSSIPGQGAYEQFF
-,TRBV27,TRBJ1-1,-,14,TGTGCCAGCAGTTTAGGGGGTCGGGGCACTGAAGCTTTCTTT,CASSLGGRGTEAFF
-,TRBV30,TRBJ1-2,medium-sized,16,TGTGCCTGGAGTGTACCAACGGGGAGCCCTAACTATGGCTACACCTTC,CAWSVPTGSPNYGYTF
-,TRBV7-2,TRBJ2-5,-,13,TGTGCCAGCAGCTCGGGCCTAGGAGAGACCCAGTACTTC,CASSSGLGETQYF
-,TRBV20-1,TRBJ2-7,-,14,TGCAGTGCTACACAGGGAAATCTCCCCTACGAGCAGTACTTC,CSATQGNLPYEQYF
TRBD1,TRBV9,TRBJ1-2,once,15,TGTGCCAGCAGCTTCCTTGGGACAGGGGGGCATGGCTACACCTTC,CASSFLGTGGHGYTF
-,TRBV6-5,TRBJ1-2,medium-sized,12,TGTGCCAGCAGTTACTCTGGGTATGGCTACACCTTC,CASSYSGYGYTF
TRBD1,TRBV10-3,TRBJ1-1,few,13,TGTGCCACCTCGGACAGGAAATTATCTGAAGCTTTCTTT,CATSDRKLSEAFF
TRBD1,TRBV6-5,TRBJ1-3,medium-sized,14,TGTGCCAGCAGTCGCGACAGGGCTGGAAACACCATATATTTT,CASSRDRAGNTIYF
-,TRBV5-1,TRBJ1-1,few,13,TGCGCCAGCAGCACCAGGGAGAACACTGAAGCTTTCTTT,CASSTRENTEAFF
TRBD2,TRBV6-5,TRBJ2-3,-,15,TGTGCCACCAGTGACCCATCTCGGGGGGCAGATACGCAGTATTTT,CATSDPSRGADTQYF
-,TRBV20-1,TRBJ1-1,few,15,TGCAGTGCGTACCGATTACAGGAAGGGACCACTGAAGCTTTCTTT,CSAYRLQEGTTEAFF
-,TRBV6-5,TRBJ2-2,-,12,TGTGCCAGCAGGGGAGCCGGCGAGGGGCTGTTTTTT,CASRGAGEGLFF
-,TRBV6-5,TRBJ1-1,-,14,TGTGCCAGCAGTCCACAGGGATCGAGCACTGAAGCTTTCTTT,CASSPQGSSTEAFF
TRBD2,TRBV20-1,TRBJ2-5,few,15,TGCAGTGCCCCCCCAGGGCGGGGGGACCAAGAGACCCAGTACTTC,CSAPPGRGDQETQYF